These 15 T cell receptor beta chains were sequenced from one sample in a study of regulatory T cells in long-lasting Graves disease. Construction of TCR beta libraries relied on iRepertoire HTBI primers and on Arm-PCR targeting CDR3 regions. TCRdb redid the calling of the multiplex PCR reads with MiXCR, one entry per CDR3 protein. Found here are a few hundred thousand distinct CDR3 sequences, about 18% of them singletons; the top ten hold 12% to 15%. The time point here: newly diagnosed GD, antithyroid drugs for less than 3 months. Extracted PBMC RNA gave rise to the TCR library. The sample was also linked to a second study, of T cells in Graves' hyperthyroidism and ophthalmopathy.

The input for sequencing was peripheral blood mononuclear cells (PBMCs), taken at new diagnosis, from a patient treated with antithyroid drugs. The receptors stem from a woman between 25 and 40 years old with Graves disease.

The rearrangement uses TRBV7-6 and TRBJ1-1; D remains unclear. The CDR3 has 18 amino acids. V lost 1 base, J lost 4 bases, and 22 bases lay in between. CDR1 is SGHVS and CDR2 is FNYEAQ in the germline V gene. The CDR3 region has the DNA TGTGCCAGCAGCTTAGGGGGATCGCGGATACGGTTCGGCACTGAAGCTTTCTTT. Encoded protein: CASSLGGSRIRFGTEAFF.

In this sample, this clonotype turned up many times. The rearrangement links TRBV20-1 to TRBJ2-5, with D perhaps TRBD2 (5 bases). Trimming stripped 0 bases from V and 3 bases from J, with 14 bases between. Looked up from germline, CDR1 is DFQATT and CDR2 is SNEGSKA (reference sequence). The CDR3 is 15 residues long. CDR3 residues: CSARDLGGWEETQYF. The CDR3, as DNA: TGCAGTGCTAGAGATCTAGGCGGGTGGGAAGAGACCCAGTACTTC.

This clonotype was counted ten times or more. The V and J genes are TRBV6-1 and TRBJ1-2; D not certain. Germline CDR1 is MNHNS and CDR2 is SASEGT. The CDR3 is 11 amino acids. V lost 5 bases to trimming and J lost 5 bases, with 6 bases between them. This CDR3 reads CASSPTYGYTF. The CDR3, as DNA: TGTGCCAGCAGTCCGACTTATGGCTACACCTTC.

This clonotype came up many times. CDR3 bases: TGTGCCAGCTCACCAGGGGCAAACACAGATACGCAGTATTTT. This codes for CASSPGANTDTQYF. The chain combines TRBV18 with TRBJ2-3; possible D gene TRBD1, 5 bases. The germline gives CDR1 KGHSH, CDR2 LQKENI. The CDR3 has 14 residues. Trimming shortened V by 2 bases and J by 2 bases, and 8 bases separated the two germline ends.

This clonotype was observed at least ten times. The chain employs TRBV6-1 and TRBJ1-5, with D possibly matching TRBD1 (6 bases). The CDR3 is made up of 13 amino acids. The V end lost 6 bases, the J end lost 7 bases, and 13 bases lay between the germline ends. Germline CDR1 and CDR2: MNHNS and SASEGT. The CDR3, as DNA: TGTGCCAGCAGAGGGGGAGCCGGACAGCCCCAGCATTTT. This encodes CASRGGAGQPQHF.

In this sample, this clonotype turned up many times. The gene calls are TRBV12-3 or TRBV12-4 and TRBJ2-5, with TRBD2 identical over 13 bases. The CDR3 covers 15 residues. V was clipped by 4 bases and J by 5 bases; unmatched bases: 4. This CDR3 reads CASSSTSGGRETQYF. CDR3 bases: TGTGCCAGCAGTTCGACTAGCGGGGGGCGGGAGACCCAGTACTTC.

This clonotype has only a few counts. The J gene is TRBJ2-5, the V gene TRBV19; TRBD1 matches at 10 bases. The CDR3 is 15 residues long. Trimming removed 3 bases from V and 5 bases from J; junction bases left unmatched: 6. The germline V gene has CDR1 LNHDA and CDR2 SQIVND (reference sequence). CDR3 protein: CASSIPGTGVETQYF. Written as DNA, the CDR3 is TGTGCCAGTAGTATTCCCGGGACAGGGGTTGAGACCCAGTACTTC.

At least ten counts were recorded for this clonotype. The chain recombines TRBV11-2 with TRBJ2-3, with TRBD2 matching 10 bases. Per germline, CDR1 SGHAT and CDR2 FQNNGV. The junction had 2 bases not matched to a gene; V was cut back by 1 base and J by 1 base. CDR3 length equals 16 residues. In DNA, the CDR3 is TGTGCCAGCAGCTTAGTGAGCGGGGGGGGCACAGATACGCAGTATTTT. Encoded protein: CASSLVSGGGTDTQYF.

In this sample, this clonotype turned up many times. The chain joins TRBV6-1 to TRBJ1-2; a possible D gene is TRBD1 (6 bases). This CDR3 is 13 amino acids long. Germline CDR1 and CDR2: MNHNS and SASEGT. Trimming removed 6 bases at V and 0 bases at J, with 8 bases between. DNA for the CDR3: TGTGCCAGCAGGGGACAAGCTAACTATGGCTACACCTTC. It translates to CASRGQANYGYTF.

The gene calls are TRBV18 and TRBJ1-5, with 7 bases fitting TRBD1. This CDR3 has 17 amino acids. Germline loops: CDR1 KGHSH, CDR2 LQKENI. V shed 3 bases, J shed 4 bases, and the junction held 12 bases outside the gene matches. CDR3 sequence: CASSPTHRGLGNQPQHF. CDR3 coding DNA: TGTGCCAGCTCACCTACTCACAGGGGCCTCGGGAATCAGCCCCAGCATTTT.

This clonotype was observed many times. The V gene is TRBV9, the J gene TRBJ1-2; D remains unclear. V lost 5 bases to trimming and J lost 5 bases, with 7 bases between them. The CDR3 contains 11 residues. Germline CDR1 reads SGDLS; CDR2 reads YYNGEE. This chain's CDR3 is CASSVGYGYTF. The CDR3 bases are TGTGCCAGCAGTGTGGGGTATGGCTACACCTTC.

This clonotype was observed many times. This chain's CDR3 is CASSTTEYTEAFF. As DNA, the CDR3 is TGTGCCAGCAGCACTACAGAATACACTGAAGCTTTCTTT. The chain recombines TRBV7-2 with TRBJ1-1; no reliable D call. Trimming shortened V by 5 bases and J by 3 bases, and 10 bases separated the two germline ends. Germline loops: CDR1 SGHTA, CDR2 FQGNSA. The CDR3 consists of 13 residues. Variable domain in full (rest from reference TRBV7-2 and TRBJ1-1): GAGVSQSPSNKVTEKGKDVELRCDPISGHTALYWYRQSLGQGLEFLIYFQGNSAPDKSGLPSDRFSAERTGGSVSTLTIQRTQQEDSAVYLCASSTTEYTEAFFGQGTRLTVV.

This clonotype was recorded many times. This sequence joins TRBV5-1 and TRBJ2-5; 9 bases line up with TRBD1. CDR1 SGHRS and CDR2 YFSETQ come from the germline V gene. The V gene end was trimmed by 6 bases and the J gene end by 5 bases; junction bases not matched to a gene: 8. CDR3 size: 14 residues. This CDR3 is CASTGQGNRETQYF. In DNA form, the CDR3 reads TGCGCCAGCACGGGACAGGGAAACCGCGAGACCCAGTACTTC.

In this sample, this clonotype turned up many times. This chain links TRBV7-2 with TRBJ1-1; 10 bases agree with TRBD1. The length of the CDR3 is 13 residues. Germline V gene lookup returns CDR1 SGHTA and CDR2 FQGNSA. Germline trimming cut 8 bases from V and 5 bases from J; bases unmatched to any gene: 5. Written as DNA, the CDR3 is TGTGCCAGCGGGGACAGGGGAAGGACTGAAGCTTTCTTT. As protein: CASGDRGRTEAFF.

This clonotype came up many times. The rearrangement joins TRBV6-9 to TRBJ2-7, with D perhaps TRBD1 (5 bases). The CDR3 consists of 17 residues. Germline V gene data show CDR1 as MNHGY and CDR2 as SVAAGI. Deletions cut 3 bases from V and 4 bases from J, with 22 bases between. CDR3 nucleotides: TGTGCCAGCAGTTACCAGGGCGGCTTCGGCTACGCATACGAGCAGTACTTC. Its protein is CASSYQGGFGYAYEQYF.